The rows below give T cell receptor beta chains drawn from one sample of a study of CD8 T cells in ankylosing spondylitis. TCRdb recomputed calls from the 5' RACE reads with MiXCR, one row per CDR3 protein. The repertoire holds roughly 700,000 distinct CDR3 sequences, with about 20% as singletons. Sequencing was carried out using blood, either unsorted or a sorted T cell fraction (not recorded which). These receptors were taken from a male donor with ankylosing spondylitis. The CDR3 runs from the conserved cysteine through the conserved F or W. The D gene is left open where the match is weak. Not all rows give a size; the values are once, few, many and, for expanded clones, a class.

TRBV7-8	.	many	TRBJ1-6	CASSAKFRGESPLHF	TGTGCCAGCAGCGCCAAATTCAGGGGTGAATCACCCCTCCACTTT
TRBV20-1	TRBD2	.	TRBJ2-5	CSVRGSGSGEGETQYF	TGCAGTGTAAGAGGTAGCGGGAGTGGAGAGGGAGAGACCCAGTACTTC
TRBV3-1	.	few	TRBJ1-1	CASSQGWAETEAFF	TGTGCCAGCAGCCAAGGGTGGGCAGAAACTGAAGCTTTCTTT
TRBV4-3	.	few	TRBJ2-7	CASSQDWGEYGYEQYF	TGCGCCAGCAGCCAAGATTGGGGAGAGTACGGTTACGAGCAGTACTTC
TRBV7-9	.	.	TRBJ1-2	CASSFGHGGSYGYTF	TGTGCCAGCAGCTTTGGACATGGTGGGAGCTATGGCTACACCTTC
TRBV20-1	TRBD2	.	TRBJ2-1	CSARATSGKYNEQFF	TGCAGTGCTAGAGCGACTAGCGGGAAATACAATGAGCAGTTCTTC
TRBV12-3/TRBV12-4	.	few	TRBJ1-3	CASGSRGTRGNTTYF	TGTGCCAGCGGCTCACGTGGCACGAGGGGAAACACCACATATTTT
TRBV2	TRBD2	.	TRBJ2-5	CASSVTLAGVQQETQYF	TGTGCCAGCAGTGTTACCCTAGCGGGGGTCCAACAAGAGACCCAGTACTTC
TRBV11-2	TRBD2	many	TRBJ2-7	CASTTGTPFGTNTYEQYF	TGTGCCAGCACCACGGGTACCCCGTTCGGGACTAATACCTACGAGCAGTACTTC
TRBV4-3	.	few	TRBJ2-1	CASSQGRQGRNNEQFF	TGCGCCAGCAGCCAAGGGAGGCAGGGGAGGAACAATGAGCAGTTCTTC
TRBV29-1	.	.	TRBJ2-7	CSAGDGAYEQYF	TGCAGCGCCGGGGACGGAGCCTACGAGCAGTACTTC